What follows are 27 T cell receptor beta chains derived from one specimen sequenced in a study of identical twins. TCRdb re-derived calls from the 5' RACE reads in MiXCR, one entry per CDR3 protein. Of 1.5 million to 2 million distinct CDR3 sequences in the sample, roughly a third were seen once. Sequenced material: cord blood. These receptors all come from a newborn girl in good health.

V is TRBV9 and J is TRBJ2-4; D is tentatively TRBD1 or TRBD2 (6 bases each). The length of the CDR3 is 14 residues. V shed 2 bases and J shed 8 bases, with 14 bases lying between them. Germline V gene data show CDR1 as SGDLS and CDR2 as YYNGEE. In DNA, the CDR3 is TGTGCCAGCAGCGTTGGGGGGCCGGTAGACATTCAGTACTTC. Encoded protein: CASSVGGPVDIQYF. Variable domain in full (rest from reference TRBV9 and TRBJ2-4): DSGVTQTPKHLITATGQRVTLRCSPRSGDLSVYWYQQSLDQGLQFLIQYYNGEERAKGNILERFSAQQFPDLHSELNLSSLELGDSALYFCASSVGGPVDIQYFGAGTRLSVL.

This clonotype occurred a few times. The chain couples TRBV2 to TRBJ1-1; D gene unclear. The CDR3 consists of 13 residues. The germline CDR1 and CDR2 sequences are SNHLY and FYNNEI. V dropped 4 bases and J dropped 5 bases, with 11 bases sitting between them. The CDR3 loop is CASSAIGRTEAFF. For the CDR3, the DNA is TGTGCCAGCAGTGCCATCGGGCGTACTGAAGCTTTCTTT.

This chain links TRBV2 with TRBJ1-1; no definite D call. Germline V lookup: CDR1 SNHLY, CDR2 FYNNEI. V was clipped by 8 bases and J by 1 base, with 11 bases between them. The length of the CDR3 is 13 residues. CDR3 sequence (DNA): TGTGCCAGCGGTGGACGGACGAACACTGAAGCTTTCTTT. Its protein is CASGGRTNTEAFF.

CDR3 bases: TGTGCCAGCAGCTTCTCTAGCCCAGGGGGGAATGAGCAGTTCTTC. Amino acids: CASSFSSPGGNEQFF. V usage is TRBV13 and J usage is TRBJ2-1; D may be TRBD1 (7 bases). Deletions cut 3 bases from V and 7 bases from J, with 16 bases between. The CDR3 totals 15 residues. The germline V gene has CDR1 PRHDT and CDR2 FYEKMQ (reference sequence).

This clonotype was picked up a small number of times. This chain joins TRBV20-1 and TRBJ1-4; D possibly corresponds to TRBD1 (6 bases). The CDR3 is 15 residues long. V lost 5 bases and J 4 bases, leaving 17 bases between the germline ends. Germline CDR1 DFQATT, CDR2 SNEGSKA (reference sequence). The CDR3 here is CSAYPTGKGNEKLFF. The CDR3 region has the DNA TGCAGTGCTTACCCTACAGGGAAGGGTAATGAAAAACTGTTTTTT.

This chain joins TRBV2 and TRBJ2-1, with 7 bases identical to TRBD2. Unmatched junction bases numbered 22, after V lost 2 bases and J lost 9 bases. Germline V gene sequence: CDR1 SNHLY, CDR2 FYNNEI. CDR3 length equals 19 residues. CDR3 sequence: CASSESRRPPGLPFIEQFF. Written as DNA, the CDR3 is TGTGCCAGCAGTGAATCCCGAAGACCACCGGGACTACCCTTTATTGAGCAGTTCTTC.

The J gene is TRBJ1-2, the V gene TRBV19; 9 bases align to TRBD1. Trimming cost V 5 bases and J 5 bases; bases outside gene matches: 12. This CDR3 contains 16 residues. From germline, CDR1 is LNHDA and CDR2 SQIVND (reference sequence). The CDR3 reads CASSPLPRDRAYGYTF. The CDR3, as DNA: TGTGCCAGTAGTCCTCTCCCCCGGGACAGGGCATATGGCTACACCTTC.

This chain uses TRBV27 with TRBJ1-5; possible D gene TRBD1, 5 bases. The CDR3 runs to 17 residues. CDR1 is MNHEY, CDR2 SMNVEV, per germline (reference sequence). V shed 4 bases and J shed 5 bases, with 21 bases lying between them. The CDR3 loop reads CASSSRLISLGDQPQHF. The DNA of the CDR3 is TGTGCCAGCAGTTCCCGGCTCATTTCCCTAGGGGATCAGCCCCAGCATTTT.

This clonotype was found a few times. CDR3 nucleotides: TGTGCCAGCAGCTTGTCGGGAGGTTTCCGCAATGAGCAGTTCTTC. Amino acids: CASSLSGGFRNEQFF. The chain couples TRBV5-6 to TRBJ2-1, with TRBD2 identical over 7 bases. This CDR3 spans 15 amino acids. J gave up 6 bases and V 1 base, and 7 bases lay outside the gene matches. Looked up from germline, CDR1 is SGHDT and CDR2 is YYEEEE.

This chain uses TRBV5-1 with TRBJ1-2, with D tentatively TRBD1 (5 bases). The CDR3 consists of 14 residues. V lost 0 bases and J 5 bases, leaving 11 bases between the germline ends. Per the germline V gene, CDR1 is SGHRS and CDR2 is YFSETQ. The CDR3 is CASSLEGRTYGYTF. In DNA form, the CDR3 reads TGCGCCAGCAGCTTGGAGGGACGAACGTATGGCTACACCTTC.

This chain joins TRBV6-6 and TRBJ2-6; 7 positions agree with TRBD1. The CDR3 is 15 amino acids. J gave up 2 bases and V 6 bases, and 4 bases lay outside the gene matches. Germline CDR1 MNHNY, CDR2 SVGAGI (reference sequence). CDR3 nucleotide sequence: TGTGCCAGCAGACCCCAGGGGGCTGGGGCCAACGTCCTGACTTTC. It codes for CASRPQGAGANVLTF.

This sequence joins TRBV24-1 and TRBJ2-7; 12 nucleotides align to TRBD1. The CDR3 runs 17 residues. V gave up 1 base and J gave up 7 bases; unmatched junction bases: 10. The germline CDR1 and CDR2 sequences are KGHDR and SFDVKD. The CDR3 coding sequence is TGTGCCACCAGTGATTTTGGGGGACAGGGGGCTGTAAATGAGCAGTACTTC. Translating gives CATSDFGGQGAVNEQYF.

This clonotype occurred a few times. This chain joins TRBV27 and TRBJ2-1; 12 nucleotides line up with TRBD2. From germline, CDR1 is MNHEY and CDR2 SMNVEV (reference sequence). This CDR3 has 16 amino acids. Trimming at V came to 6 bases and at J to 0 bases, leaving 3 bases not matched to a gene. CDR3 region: CASRRLAGDSYNEQFF. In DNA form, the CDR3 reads TGTGCCAGCAGGCGACTAGCGGGGGACTCCTACAATGAGCAGTTCTTC.

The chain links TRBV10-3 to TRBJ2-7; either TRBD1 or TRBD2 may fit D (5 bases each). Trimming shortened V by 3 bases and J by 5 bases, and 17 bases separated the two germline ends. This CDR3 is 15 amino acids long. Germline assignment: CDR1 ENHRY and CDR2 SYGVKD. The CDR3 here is CAISDLSRDVNEQYF. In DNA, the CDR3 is TGTGCCATCAGTGACTTAAGCCGGGACGTCAACGAGCAGTACTTC.

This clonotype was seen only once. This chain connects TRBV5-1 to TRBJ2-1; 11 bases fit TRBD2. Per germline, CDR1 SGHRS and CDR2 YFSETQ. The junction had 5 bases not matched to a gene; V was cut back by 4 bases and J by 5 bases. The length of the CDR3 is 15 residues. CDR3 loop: CASSLSGLADNEQFF. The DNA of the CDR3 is TGCGCCAGCAGCCTCTCGGGACTAGCGGACAATGAGCAGTTCTTC.

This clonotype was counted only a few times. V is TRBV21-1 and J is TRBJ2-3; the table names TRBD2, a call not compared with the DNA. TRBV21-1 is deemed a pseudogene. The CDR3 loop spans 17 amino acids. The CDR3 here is CASSKVRLAQSTDTQYF. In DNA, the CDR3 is TGTGCCAGCAGCAAAGTCCGACTAGCGCAAAGCACAGATACGCAGTATTTT.

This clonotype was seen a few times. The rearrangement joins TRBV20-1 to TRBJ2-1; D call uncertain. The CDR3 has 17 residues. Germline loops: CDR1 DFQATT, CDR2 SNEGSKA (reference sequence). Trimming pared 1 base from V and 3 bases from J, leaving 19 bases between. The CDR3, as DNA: TGCAGTGCTAGAGGGAAGATCAGTGCCCTCAACTACAATGAGCAGTTCTTC. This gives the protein CSARGKISALNYNEQFF.

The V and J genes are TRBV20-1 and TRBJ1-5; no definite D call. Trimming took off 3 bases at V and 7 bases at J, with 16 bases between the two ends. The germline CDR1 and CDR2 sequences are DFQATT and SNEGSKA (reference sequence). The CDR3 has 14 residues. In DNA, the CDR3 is TGCAGTGCTAGCCGGTCCGGGTACAAACAGCCCCAGCATTTT. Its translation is CSASRSGYKQPQHF.

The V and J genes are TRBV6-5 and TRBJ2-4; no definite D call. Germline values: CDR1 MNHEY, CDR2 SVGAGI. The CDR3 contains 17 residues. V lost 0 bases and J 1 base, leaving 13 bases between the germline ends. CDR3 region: CASSYSMAGPAKNIQYF. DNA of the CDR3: TGTGCCAGCAGTTACTCGATGGCAGGACCGGCCAAAAACATTCAGTACTTC.

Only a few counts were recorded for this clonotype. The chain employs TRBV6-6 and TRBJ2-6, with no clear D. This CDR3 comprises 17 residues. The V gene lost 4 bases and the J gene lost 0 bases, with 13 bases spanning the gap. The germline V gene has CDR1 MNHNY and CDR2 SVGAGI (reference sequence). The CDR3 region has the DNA TGTGCCAGCAGTTTTTCCCCAGGTGCCTCTGGGGCCAACGTCCTGACTTTC. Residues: CASSFSPGASGANVLTF.

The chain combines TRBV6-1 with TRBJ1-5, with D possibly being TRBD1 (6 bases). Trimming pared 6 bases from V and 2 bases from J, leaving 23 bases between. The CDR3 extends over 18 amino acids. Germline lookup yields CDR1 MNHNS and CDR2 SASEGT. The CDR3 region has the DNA TGTGCCAGCAGCGCCACAACCAGGGGCCTCTTGGGCAATCAGCCCCAGCATTTT. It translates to CASSATTRGLLGNQPQHF.

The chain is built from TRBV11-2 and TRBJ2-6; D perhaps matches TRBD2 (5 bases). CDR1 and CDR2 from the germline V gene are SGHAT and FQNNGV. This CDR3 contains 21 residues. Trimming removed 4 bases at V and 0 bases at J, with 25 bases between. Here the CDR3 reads CASSSPPPLAGSISGANVLTF. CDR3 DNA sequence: TGTGCCAGCAGCTCACCTCCCCCCCTCGCGGGCAGCATCTCTGGGGCCAACGTCCTGACTTTC. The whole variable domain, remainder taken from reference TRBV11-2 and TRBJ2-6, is EAGVAQSPRYKIIEKRQSVAFWCNPISGHATLYWYQQILGQGPKLLIQFQNNGVVDDSQLPKDRFSAERLKGVDSTLKIQPAKLEDSAVYLCASSSPPPLAGSISGANVLTFGAGSRLTVL.

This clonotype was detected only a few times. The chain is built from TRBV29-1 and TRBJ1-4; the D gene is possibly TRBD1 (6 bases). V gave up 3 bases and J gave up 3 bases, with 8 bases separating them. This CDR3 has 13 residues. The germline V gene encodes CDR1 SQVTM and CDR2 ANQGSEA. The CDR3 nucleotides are TGCAGCGTTGAGGAGGGGGCTAATGAAAAACTGTTTTTT. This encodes CSVEEGANEKLFF.

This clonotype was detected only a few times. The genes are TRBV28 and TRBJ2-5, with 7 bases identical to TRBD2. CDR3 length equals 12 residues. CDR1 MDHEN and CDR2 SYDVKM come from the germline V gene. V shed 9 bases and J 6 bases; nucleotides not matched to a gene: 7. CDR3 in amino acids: CARVTSSKTQYF. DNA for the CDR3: TGTGCCAGGGTGACTAGCTCAAAGACCCAGTACTTC.

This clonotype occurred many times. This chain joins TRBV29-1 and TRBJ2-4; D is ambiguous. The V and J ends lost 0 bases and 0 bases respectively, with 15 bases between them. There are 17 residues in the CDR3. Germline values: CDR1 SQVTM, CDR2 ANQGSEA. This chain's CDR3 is CSVEDLSAVLAKNIQYF. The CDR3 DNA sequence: TGCAGCGTTGAAGATCTTTCGGCAGTTCTAGCCAAAAACATTCAGTACTTC.

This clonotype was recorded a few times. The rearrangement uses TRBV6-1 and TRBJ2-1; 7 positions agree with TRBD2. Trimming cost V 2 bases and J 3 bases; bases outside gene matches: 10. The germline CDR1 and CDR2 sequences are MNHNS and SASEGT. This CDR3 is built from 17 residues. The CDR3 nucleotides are TGTGCCAGCAGTGAACCCTCAGGAGCGGGATTCTACAATGAGCAGTTCTTC. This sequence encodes CASSEPSGAGFYNEQFF.

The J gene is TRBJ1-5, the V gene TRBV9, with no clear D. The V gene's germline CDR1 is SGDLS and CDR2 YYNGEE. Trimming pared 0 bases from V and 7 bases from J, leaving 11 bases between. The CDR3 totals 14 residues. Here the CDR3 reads CASSVDGGYQPQHF. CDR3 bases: TGTGCCAGCAGCGTAGATGGAGGGTACCAGCCCCAGCATTTT.